This entry describes one TCR beta chain. This sample was taken from a study of regulatory T cells in long-lasting Graves disease. Investigators prepared the TCR beta libraries by applying iRepertoire HTBI primers and Arm-PCR of CDR3 regions. MiXCR was run by TCRdb on the multiplex PCR reads, yielding one entry per CDR3 protein. The table lists roughly 700,000 distinct CDR3 sequences, around 32% of them singletons. Time point here: persistent/refractory GD, antithyroid drugs over 5 years with positive TRAb. PBMC RNA was the source of the TCR library. Sequencing was performed on peripheral blood mononuclear cells (PBMCs), taken when the disease was refractory, from a patient treated with antithyroid drugs. The receptor was isolated from a female donor with Graves disease.

CDR3 DNA sequence: TGTGCCAGCAGCTTAATCACGAGCAATCAGCCCCAGCATTTT. Translation: CASSLITSNQPQHF. The rearrangement joins TRBV7-2 to TRBJ1-5; no definite D call. The germline CDR1 and CDR2 sequences are SGHTA and FQGNSA. Trimming left V 2 bases short and J 1 base short, with 6 bases between. The CDR3 length is 14 residues. Using reference TRBV7-2 and TRBJ1-5 for the parts outside the CDR3, the full variable domain is GAGVSQSPSNKVTEKGKDVELRCDPISGHTALYWYRQSLGQGLEFLIYFQGNSAPDKSGLPSDRFSAERTGGSVSTLTIQRTQQEDSAVYLCASSLITSNQPQHFGDGTRLSIL.